Sequencing of this T cell receptor (beta chain) was carried out in a study of OX40 agonist ivuxolimab in advanced cancers. Background on the study: The patients got ivuxolimab, which is an agonistic anti-OX40 (CD134) antibody. One hepatocellular carcinoma and two cutaneous melanoma patients partially responded. The study's findings and limits: At 0.1 to 3.0 mg/kg and by week 6, CD4+ and CD8+ T cells in the blood had expanded clonally.

Sequencing used immunoSEQ multiplex PCR; TCRdb keeps in-frame clones, though not all of them. Of fewer than 90,000 clones detected, around nine tenths appear once; the ten largest clones hold roughly 2.8%. Unmatched junction bases numbered 15, after V lost 7 bases and J lost 9 bases. The CDR3 has 14 residues. Germline V gene sequence: CDR1 MNHEY, CDR2 SVGAGI. Of note for this clone: Antigen unknown.

Cycle 7 day 1, cycle 4 day 1, and baseline were the timepoints at which blood was sampled. The rearrangement uses TRBV6-5 and TRBJ2-7; 7 nucleotides line up with TRBD1. The clonotype originates from an adult with an advanced solid tumor such as melanoma, head and neck, liver or kidney cancer. Sample: CD4+ or CD8+ T cells sorted from blood, taken in a trial of the OX40 agonist ivuxolimab. The CDR3 DNA follows: TGTGCCAGCACTCGGAACCGGGACAGCCGCTTGCAGTACTTC. The encoded protein is CASTRNRDSRLQYF.